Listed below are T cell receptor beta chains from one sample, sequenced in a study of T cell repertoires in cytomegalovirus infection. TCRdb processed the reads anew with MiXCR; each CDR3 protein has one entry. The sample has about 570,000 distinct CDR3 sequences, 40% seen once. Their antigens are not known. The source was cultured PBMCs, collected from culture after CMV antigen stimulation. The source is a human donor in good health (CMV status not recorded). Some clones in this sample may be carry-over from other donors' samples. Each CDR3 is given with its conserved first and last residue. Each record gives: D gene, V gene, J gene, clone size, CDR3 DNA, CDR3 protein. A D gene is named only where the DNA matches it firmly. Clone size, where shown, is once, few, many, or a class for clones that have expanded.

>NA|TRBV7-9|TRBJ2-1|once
TGTGCCAGCAGCTTTACGGCGAATGAGCAGTTCTTC
CASSFTANEQFF
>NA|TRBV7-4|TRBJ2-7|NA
TGTGCCAGCACCACTGTTGCAGGGAGCGGTTACGAGCAGTACTTC
CASTTVAGSGYEQYF
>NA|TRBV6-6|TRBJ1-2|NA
TGTGCCACCCGCTCGACATCCCTCTATGGCTACACCTTC
CATRSTSLYGYTF
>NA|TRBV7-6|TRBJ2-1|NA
TGTGCCACCACGTACGGGGCTAAGGTGATGAATGAGCAGTTCTTC
CATTYGAKVMNEQFF
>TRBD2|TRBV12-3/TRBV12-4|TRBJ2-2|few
TGTGCCAGCAGCGGAAGCGGGGGGGCCGCCGGGGAGCTGTTTTTT
CASSGSGGAAGELFF
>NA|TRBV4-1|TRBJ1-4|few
TGCGCCAGCAGCCAAGATCGGTCGGGCCTGTTAAATGAAAAACTGTTTTTT
CASSQDRSGLLNEKLFF
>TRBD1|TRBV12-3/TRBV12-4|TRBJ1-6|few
TGTGCCAGCAGTCTTTTGGGGACAGGGAAAAATTCACCCCTCCACTTT
CASSLLGTGKNSPLHF
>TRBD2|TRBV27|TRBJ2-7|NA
TGTGCCAGCAGTTTTGGCGGGGGGAACTACGAGCAGTACTTC
CASSFGGGNYEQYF
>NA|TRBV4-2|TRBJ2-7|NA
TGTGCCAGCAGCCAAGTGGAAGGGGCCAAAGCCTACGAGCAGTACTTC
CASSQVEGAKAYEQYF
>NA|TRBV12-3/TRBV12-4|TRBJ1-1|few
TGTGCCAGCAAGGCCAGTAGACTCGCTGAAGCTTTCTTT
CASKASRLAEAFF
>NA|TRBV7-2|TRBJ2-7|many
TGTGCCAGCAGCTTAGGGACCCCTTACGAGCAGTACTTC
CASSLGTPYEQYF
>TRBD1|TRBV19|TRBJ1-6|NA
TGTGCCAGTAAAGCACTACAGGGGGCGCAAAGATCACCCCTCCACTTT
CASKALQGAQRSPLHF
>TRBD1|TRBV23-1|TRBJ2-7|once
TGCGCCAGCATTGGACAGGGAACACTTCCAAAATACGAGCAGTACTTC
CASIGQGTLPKYEQYF
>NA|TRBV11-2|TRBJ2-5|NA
TGTGCCAGCAGCTCGTGGGGGCAGGGGACCCAGTACTTC
CASSSWGQGTQYF
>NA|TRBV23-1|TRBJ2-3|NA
TGCGCCAGCAGTCAATTCTCAGGGGCCCAGATCACAGATACGCAGTATTTT
CASSQFSGAQITDTQYF
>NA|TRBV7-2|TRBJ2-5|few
TGTGCCAGCAGCTCAACCGGGCCCCAAGAGACCCAGTACTTC
CASSSTGPQETQYF
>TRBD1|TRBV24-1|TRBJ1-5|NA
TGTCCCACCAGTGATCAAGGACAGGGGCGATATCAGCCCCAGCATTTT
CPTSDQGQGRYQPQHF
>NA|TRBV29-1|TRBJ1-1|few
TGCAGCGTTGGGAAGTCCGCTGAAGCTTTCTTT
CSVGKSAEAFF
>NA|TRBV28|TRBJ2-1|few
TGTGCCAGCAGTTCCCGGGTTTGGACGTTCTTC
CASSSRVWTFF
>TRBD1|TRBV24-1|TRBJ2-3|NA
TGTGCCACCAGTGAAGGGGGCGTAACAGATACGCAGTATTTT
CATSEGGVTDTQYF
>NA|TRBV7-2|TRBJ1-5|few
TGTGCCAGCAGCTTAGTAAGGACAGACCTCCAAAGGCCCCAGCATTTT
CASSLVRTDLQRPQHF
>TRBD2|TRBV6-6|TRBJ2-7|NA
TGTGCCAGCAGTTACTCGACTAGCGGGAGGTACTTTTCCTACGAGCAGTACTTC
CASSYSTSGRYFSYEQYF
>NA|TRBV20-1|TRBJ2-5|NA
TGCAGTGCTGTCGATGGCGGGGCCCCGCAAGAGACCCAGTACTTC
CSAVDGGAPQETQYF
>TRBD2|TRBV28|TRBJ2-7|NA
TGTGCCAGCAGTCCAACGCCCGGACTAGCGTCGTCCAATCTCGAGCAGTACTTC
CASSPTPGLASSNLEQYF
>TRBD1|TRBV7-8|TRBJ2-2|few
TGTGCCAGCAGCTTCCCTGACAGGGGTTTGCCCGGGGAGCTGTTTTTT
CASSFPDRGLPGELFF
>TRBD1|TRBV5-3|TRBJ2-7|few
TGTGCCAGCAGACGGACAGGGGGGACCTACGAGCAGTACTTC
CASRRTGGTYEQYF
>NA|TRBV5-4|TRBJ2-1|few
TGTGCCAGCAGCTTGGAGGGGGGGAACTCCTACAATGAGCAGTTCTTC
CASSLEGGNSYNEQFF
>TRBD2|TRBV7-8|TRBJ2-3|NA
TGTGCCAGCAGCTCCCAACTAGCGGGGGGCACAGATACGCAGTATTTT
CASSSQLAGGTDTQYF
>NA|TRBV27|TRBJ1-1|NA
TGTGCCAGCAGTCCCCTTGGGGGTCAGGGGAGGGTGAACACTGAAGCTTTCTTT
CASSPLGGQGRVNTEAFF